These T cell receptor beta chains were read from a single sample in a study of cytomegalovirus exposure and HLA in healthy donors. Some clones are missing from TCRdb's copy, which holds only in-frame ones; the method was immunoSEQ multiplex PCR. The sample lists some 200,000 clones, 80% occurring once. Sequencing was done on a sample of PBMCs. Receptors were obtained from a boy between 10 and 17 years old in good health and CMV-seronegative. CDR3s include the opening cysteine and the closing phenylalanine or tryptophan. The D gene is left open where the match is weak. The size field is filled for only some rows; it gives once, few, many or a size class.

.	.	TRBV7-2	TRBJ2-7	TGTGCCAGCAGCTATGGGGGGTCCTCGTACGAGCAGTACTTC	CASSYGGSSYEQYF
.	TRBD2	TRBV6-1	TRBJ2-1	TGTGCCAGCAGTGGACAGACTAGCGGGAGCAATGAGCAGTTCTTC	CASSGQTSGSNEQFF
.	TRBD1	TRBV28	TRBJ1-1	TGTGCCAGCAGTCCCAAGGGGATAGGGGGCGCCGATGAAGCTTTCTTT	CASSPKGIGGADEAFF
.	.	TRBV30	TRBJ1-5	TGTGCCTGGAGTGTACACAGCAATCAGCCCCAGCATTTT	CAWSVHSNQPQHF
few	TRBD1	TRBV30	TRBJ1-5	TGTGCCTGGAGCGGACAGGATAATCAGCCCCAGCATTTT	CAWSGQDNQPQHF
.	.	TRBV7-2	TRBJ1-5	TGTGCCAGCAGCTTAGCGCGGAATCAGCCCCAGCATTTT	CASSLARNQPQHF
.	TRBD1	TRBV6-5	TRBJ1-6	TGTGCCAGCAGTACTGACAGGGCTCGCTCACCCCTCCACTTT	CASSTDRARSPLHF
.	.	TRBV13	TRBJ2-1	TGTGCCAGCAGTTATTGGATAGCCAATGAGCAGTTCTTC	CASSYWIANEQFF
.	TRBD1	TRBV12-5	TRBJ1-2	TGTGCTAGTGGGACAGGGGGCACGAATGGCTACACCTTC	CASGTGGTNGYTF
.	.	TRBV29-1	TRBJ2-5	TGCAGCGTTCCGAACCTGGTCGGGGAGACCCAGTACTTC	CSVPNLVGETQYF
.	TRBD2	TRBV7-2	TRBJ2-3	TGTGCCAGCAGCTTGAGACTAGCGGGGGTAGATACGCAGTATTTT	CASSLRLAGVDTQYF
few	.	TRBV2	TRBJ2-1	TGTGCCAGCGTCCTACAGGGCCGGCAGTTCTTC	CASVLQGRQFF
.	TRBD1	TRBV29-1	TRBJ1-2	TGCAGCGTAGACAACAGGGGGTTCGGCTACACCTTC	CSVDNRGFGYTF
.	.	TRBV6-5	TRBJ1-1	TGTGCCAGCAGTTCCGCCAGCTCCAGGCCTGAAGCTTTCTTT	CASSSASSRPEAFF
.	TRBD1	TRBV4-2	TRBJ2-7	TGTGCCAGCAGCCAAGACCCGGACAGGAGGATATACGAGCAGTACTTC	CASSQDPDRRIYEQYF
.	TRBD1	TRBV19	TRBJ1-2	TGTGCCAGTAGTATACTTGAGGCAGGGGGCAACTATGGCTACACCTTC	CASSILEAGGNYGYTF
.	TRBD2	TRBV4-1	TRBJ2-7	TGCGCCAGCAGCCTCGGGTGGCTAGCGGGAAACGAGCAGTACTTC	CASSLGWLAGNEQYF
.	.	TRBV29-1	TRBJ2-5	TGCAGCGTTGATTTCCAGGGAGAGACCCAGTACTTC	CSVDFQGETQYF
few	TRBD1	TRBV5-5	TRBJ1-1	TGTGCCAGCAGCTCCTATGCCCAGGGGGCAATTGAAGCTTTCTTT	CASSSYAQGAIEAFF
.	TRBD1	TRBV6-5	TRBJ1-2	TGTGCCAGCAGTTTATCCGGTGGACAGGGCGCCTACACCTTC	CASSLSGGQGAYTF
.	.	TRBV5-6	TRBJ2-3	TGTGCCAGCAGCCGTGTAGCCGGACTCACAGATACGCAGTATTTT	CASSRVAGLTDTQYF
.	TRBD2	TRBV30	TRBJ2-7	TGTGCCTGGAGTCTAGCGGGGATCTCCGACGAGCAGTACTTC	CAWSLAGISDEQYF
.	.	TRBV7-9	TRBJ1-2	TGTGCCAGCAGCCCCCGACAGGAAGCGAGACCAGCTAACTATGGCTACACCTTC	CASSPRQEARPANYGYTF
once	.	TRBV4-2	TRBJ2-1	TGTGCCAGCAGCCAAGATGGGGGGAATGAGCAGTTCTTC	CASSQDGGNEQFF
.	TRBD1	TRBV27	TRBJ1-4	TGTGCCAGCAGTTTCAGGGGGACTAATGAAAAACTGTTTTTT	CASSFRGTNEKLFF
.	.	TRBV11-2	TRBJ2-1	TGTGCCAGCAGCTTAGTCGGGGATGAGCAGTTCTTC	CASSLVGDEQFF
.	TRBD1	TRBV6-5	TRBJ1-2	TGTGCCAGCAGTGAACAACAGGGGGTCCATGGCTACACCTTC	CASSEQQGVHGYTF
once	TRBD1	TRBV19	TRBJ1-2	TGTGCCAGTAGTCCTATCGACAGGGGGCTTGGCTACACCTTC	CASSPIDRGLGYTF
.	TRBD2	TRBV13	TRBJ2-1	TGTGCCAGTAATCTAGCGGGCTCCTACAATGAGCAGTTCTTC	CASNLAGSYNEQFF